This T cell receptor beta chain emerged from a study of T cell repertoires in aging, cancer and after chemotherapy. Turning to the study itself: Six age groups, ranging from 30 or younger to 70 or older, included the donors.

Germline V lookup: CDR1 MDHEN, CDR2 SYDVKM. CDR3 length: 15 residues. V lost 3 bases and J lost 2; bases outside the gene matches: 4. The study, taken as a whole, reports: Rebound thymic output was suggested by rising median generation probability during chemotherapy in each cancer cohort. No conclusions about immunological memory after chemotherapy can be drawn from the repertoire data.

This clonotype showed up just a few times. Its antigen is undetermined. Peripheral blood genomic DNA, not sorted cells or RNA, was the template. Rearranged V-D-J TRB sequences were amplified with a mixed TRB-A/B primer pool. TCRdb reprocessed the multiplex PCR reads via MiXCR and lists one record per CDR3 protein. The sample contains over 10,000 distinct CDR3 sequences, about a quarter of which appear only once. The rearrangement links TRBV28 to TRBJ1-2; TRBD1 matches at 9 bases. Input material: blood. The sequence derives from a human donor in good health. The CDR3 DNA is TGTGCCAGCAGTTTTGCTGGACAGGGGAACTATGGCTACACCTTC. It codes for CASSFAGQGNYGYTF.